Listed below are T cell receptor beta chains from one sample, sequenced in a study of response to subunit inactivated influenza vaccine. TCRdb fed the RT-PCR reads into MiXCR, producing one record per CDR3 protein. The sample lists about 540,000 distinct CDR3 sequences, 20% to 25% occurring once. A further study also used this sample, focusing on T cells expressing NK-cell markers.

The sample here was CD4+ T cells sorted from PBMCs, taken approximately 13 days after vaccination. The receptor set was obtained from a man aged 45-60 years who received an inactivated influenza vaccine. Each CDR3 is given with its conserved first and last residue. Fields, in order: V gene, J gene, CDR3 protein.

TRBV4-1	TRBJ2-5	CASSQVGDRGSETQYF
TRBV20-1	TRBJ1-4	CSARRAGARTNEKLFF
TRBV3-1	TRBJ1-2	CASSQAGRRPGYGYTF
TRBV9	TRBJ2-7	CASSAYMKGENNEQYF
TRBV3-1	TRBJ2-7	CASSQDGGDYEQYF
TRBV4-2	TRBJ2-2	CASTNPVGVPGTNTGELFF
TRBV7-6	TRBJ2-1	CASRGASGGYNEQFF
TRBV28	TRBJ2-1	CASSFERGTFNEQFF
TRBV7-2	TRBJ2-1	CASSYIGTGLNEQFF
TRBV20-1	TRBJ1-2	CSAQRGGYGYTF
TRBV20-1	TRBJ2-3	CSASAESTGVGTDTQYF